What follows describes a single T cell receptor (beta chain). These data come from a study of blood T cell repertoires in COVID-19. Study at large: The United States, Italy and Spain provided the acute and convalescent COVID-19 samples. From T cells, B-cell-depleted T cells, or PBMCs came the material, which was cDNA or gDNA.

CDR3 length equals 14 residues. CDR1 MNHEY and CDR2 SVGAGI come from the germline V gene. V gave up 5 bases and J gave up 5 bases, with 15 bases separating them. The table came from immunoSEQ multiplex PCR; TCRdb's copy has only in-frame clones and leaves some out. This sample has more than 85,000 clones, with about 85% found just once. This chain joins TRBV6-5 and TRBJ2-5; tentatively, D is TRBD1 (6 bases). The source is a man older than 75 with acute or convalescent COVID-19. Input material: peripheral blood. This CDR3 reads CASSPGDQGETQYF. The CDR3 nucleotides read TGTGCCAGCAGTCCTGGGGACCAGGGGGAGACCCAGTACTTC.